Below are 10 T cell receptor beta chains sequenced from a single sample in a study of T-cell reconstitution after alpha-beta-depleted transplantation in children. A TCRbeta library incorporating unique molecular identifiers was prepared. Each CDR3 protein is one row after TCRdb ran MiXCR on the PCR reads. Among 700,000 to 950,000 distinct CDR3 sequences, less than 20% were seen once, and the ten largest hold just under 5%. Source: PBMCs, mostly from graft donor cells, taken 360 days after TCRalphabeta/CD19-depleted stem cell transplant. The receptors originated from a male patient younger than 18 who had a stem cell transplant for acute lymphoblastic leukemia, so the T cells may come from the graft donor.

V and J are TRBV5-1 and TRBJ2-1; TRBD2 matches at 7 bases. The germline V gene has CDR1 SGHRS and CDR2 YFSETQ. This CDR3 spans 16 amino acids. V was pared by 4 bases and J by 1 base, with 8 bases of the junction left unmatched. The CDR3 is CASSTIAGPSYNEQFF. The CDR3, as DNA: TGCGCCAGCAGCACTATAGCGGGTCCTTCCTACAATGAGCAGTTCTTC.

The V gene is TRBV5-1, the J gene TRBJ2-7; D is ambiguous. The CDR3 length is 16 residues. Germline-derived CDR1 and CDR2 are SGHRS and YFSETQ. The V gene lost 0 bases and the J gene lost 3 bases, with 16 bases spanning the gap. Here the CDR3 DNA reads TGCGCCAGCAGCTTGGTTATAGGTATTTCCAACTACGAGCAGTACTTC. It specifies CASSLVIGISNYEQYF.

The CDR3 bases are TGCGCCAGCAGCTTATCCTCTAGCGGGAGGATCCTGGAGTATTTT. Its protein product is CASSLSSSGRILEYF. The V gene is TRBV5-1, the J gene TRBJ2-3, with 11 bases matching TRBD2. The J segment lost 13 bases and the V segment lost 2 bases, leaving 12 bases of the junction unmatched. Per the germline V gene, CDR1 is SGHRS and CDR2 is YFSETQ. The CDR3 is made up of 15 amino acids.

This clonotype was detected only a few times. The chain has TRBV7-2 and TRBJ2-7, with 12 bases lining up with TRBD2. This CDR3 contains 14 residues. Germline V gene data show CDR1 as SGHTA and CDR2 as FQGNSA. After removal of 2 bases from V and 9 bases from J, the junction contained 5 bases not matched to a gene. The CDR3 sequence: CASSLILAGGPQYF. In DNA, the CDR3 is TGTGCCAGCAGCTTAATCCTAGCGGGAGGGCCGCAGTACTTC.

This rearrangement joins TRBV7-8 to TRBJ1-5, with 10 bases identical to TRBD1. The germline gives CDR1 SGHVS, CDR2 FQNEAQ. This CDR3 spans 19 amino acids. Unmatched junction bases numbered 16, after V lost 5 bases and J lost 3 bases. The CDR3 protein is CASSRQGARYLTLNQPQHF. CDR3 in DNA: TGTGCCAGCAGCAGACAGGGGGCCCGATACCTTACCCTCAATCAGCCCCAGCATTTT.

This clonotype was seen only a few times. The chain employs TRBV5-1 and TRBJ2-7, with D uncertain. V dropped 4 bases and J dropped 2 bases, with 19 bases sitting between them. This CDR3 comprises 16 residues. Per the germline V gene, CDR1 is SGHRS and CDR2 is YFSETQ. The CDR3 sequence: CASSPLGGTITYEQYF. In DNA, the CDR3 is TGCGCCAGCAGCCCCCTGGGCGGAACTATCACCTACGAGCAGTACTTC. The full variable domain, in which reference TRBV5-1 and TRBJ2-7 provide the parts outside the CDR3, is KAGVTQTPRYLIKTRGQQVTLSCSPISGHRSVSWYQQTPGQGLQFLFEYFSETQRNKGNFPGRFSGRQFSNSRSEMNVSTLELGDSALYLCASSPLGGTITYEQYFGPGTRLTVT.

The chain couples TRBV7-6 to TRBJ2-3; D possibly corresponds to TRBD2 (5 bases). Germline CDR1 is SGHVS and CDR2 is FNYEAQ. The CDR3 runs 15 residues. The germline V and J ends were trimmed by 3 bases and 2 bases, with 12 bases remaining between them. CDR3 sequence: CASSLRVLNTDTQYF. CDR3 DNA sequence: TGTGCCAGCAGCTTGAGGGTCTTAAACACAGATACGCAGTATTTT.

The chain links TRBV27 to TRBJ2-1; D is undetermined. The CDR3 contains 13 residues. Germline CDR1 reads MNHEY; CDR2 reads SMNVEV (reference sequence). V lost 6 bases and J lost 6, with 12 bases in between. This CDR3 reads CASSLKLGNEQFF. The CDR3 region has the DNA TGTGCCAGCAGCCTCAAGTTGGGCAATGAGCAGTTCTTC.

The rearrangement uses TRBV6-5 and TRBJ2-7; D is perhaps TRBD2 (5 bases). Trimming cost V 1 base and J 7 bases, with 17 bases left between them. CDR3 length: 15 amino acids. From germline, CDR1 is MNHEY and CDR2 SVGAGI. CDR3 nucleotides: TGTGCCAGCAGTTACTTCCCCCAACAAGCGGTTGAGCAGTACTTC. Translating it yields CASSYFPQQAVEQYF.

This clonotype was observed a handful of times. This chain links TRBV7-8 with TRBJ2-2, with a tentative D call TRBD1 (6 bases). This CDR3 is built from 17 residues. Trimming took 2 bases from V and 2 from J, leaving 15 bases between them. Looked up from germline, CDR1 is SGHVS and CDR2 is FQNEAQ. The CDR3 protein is CASSLSRGPLNTGELFF. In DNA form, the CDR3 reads TGTGCCAGCAGCTTATCCAGGGGTCCCCTTAACACCGGGGAGCTGTTTTTT.